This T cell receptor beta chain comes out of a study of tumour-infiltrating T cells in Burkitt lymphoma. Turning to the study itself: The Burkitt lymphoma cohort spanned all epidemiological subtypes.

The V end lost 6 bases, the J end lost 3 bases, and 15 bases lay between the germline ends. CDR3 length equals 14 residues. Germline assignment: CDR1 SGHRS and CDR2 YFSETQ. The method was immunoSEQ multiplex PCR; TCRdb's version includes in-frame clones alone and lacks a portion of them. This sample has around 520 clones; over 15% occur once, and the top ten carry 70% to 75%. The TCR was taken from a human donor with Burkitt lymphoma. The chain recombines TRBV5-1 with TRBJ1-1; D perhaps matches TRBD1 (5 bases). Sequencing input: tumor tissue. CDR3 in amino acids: CASTSRVGDTEAFF. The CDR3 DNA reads TGCGCCAGCACCTCTCGCGTAGGGGACACTGAAGCTTTCTTT.